The 19 T cell receptor beta chains reported below all come from one sample, sequenced in a study of cytomegalovirus exposure and HLA in healthy donors. A multiplex PCR was run with 60 Vbeta primers and 13 Jbeta primers. The method was immunoSEQ multiplex PCR; TCRdb's version includes in-frame clones alone and lacks a portion of them. The sample consists of about 190,000 clones, over 70% of them appearing once. The sample comprised PBMCs. The source is a man aged 30 to 39 in good health and CMV-seronegative.

This chain uses TRBV15 with TRBJ1-2; TRBD1 might be the D (5 bases). CDR3 length equals 16 residues. Per germline, CDR1 LNHNV and CDR2 YYDKDF (reference sequence). V lost 0 bases to trimming and J lost 4 bases, with 15 bases between them. The CDR3 loop is CATSRDYRGTTYGYTF. DNA for the CDR3: TGTGCCACCAGCAGAGATTATCGTGGGACTACCTATGGCTACACCTTC.

The chain has TRBV7-2 and TRBJ2-2; no clear D gene. Trimming took 7 bases from V and 2 from J, leaving 11 bases between them. The V gene's germline CDR1 is SGHTA and CDR2 FQGNSA. The CDR3 runs to 14 residues. The CDR3 DNA sequence: TGTGCCAGCAAGAGAGTTCTAAACACCGGGGAGCTGTTTTTT. Residues: CASKRVLNTGELFF. Variable domain in full (rest from reference TRBV7-2 and TRBJ2-2): GAGVSQSPSNKVTEKGKDVELRCDPISGHTALYWYRQSLGQGLEFLIYFQGNSAPDKSGLPSDRFSAERTGGSVSTLTIQRTQQEDSAVYLCASKRVLNTGELFFGEGSRLTVL.

The V gene is TRBV5-1, the J gene TRBJ2-1; possible D gene TRBD1, 6 bases. This CDR3 spans 14 amino acids. Per germline, CDR1 SGHRS and CDR2 YFSETQ. The ends were cut back, 5 bases at V and 6 bases at J, with 15 bases in the middle. The CDR3 reads CASREPGVVNEQFF. As DNA, the CDR3 is TGCGCCAGCAGGGAACCAGGGGTCGTCAATGAGCAGTTCTTC.

V gene TRBV18 combines with J gene TRBJ1-2, with 10 bases matching TRBD1. V lost 6 bases and J lost 3; bases outside the gene matches: 1. This CDR3 spans 13 amino acids. CDR1 is KGHSH and CDR2 is LQKENI in the germline V gene. In DNA, the CDR3 is TGTGCCAGCTCCGGGACAGGGGACTATGGCTACACCTTC. Its translation: CASSGTGDYGYTF.

This sequence joins TRBV29-1 and TRBJ2-6, with D perhaps TRBD1 (5 bases). This CDR3 comprises 14 residues. Trimming pared 7 bases from V and 3 bases from J, leaving 13 bases between. From germline, CDR1 is SQVTM and CDR2 ANQGSEA. As DNA, the CDR3 is TGCAGCGCCCACACTCAGGGTGGGGCCAACGTCCTGACTTTC. This gives the protein CSAHTQGGANVLTF. Together with reference TRBV29-1 and TRBJ2-6, the CDR3 gives the full variable domain: SAVISQKPSRDICQRGTSLTIQCQVDSQVTMMFWYRQQPGQSLTLIATANQGSEATYESGFVIDKFPISRPNLTFSTLTVSNMSPEDSSIYLCSAHTQGGANVLTFGAGSRLTVL.

The J gene is TRBJ1-2, the V gene TRBV25-1; D is unresolved. V was trimmed by 1 base and J by 4 bases, leaving 10 bases between them. Germline values: CDR1 MGHDK, CDR2 SYGVNS. This CDR3 region has 14 residues. CDR3 DNA sequence: TGTGCCAGCAGTGAATCTAGGAATCCCTATGGCTACACCTTC. This gives the protein CASSESRNPYGYTF.

The rearrangement uses TRBV5-1 and TRBJ2-7; 14 bases agree with TRBD2. This CDR3 region has 19 residues. V gave up 0 bases and J gave up 7 bases; unmatched junction bases: 15. Germline V CDR1 and CDR2: SGHRS, YFSETQ. The CDR3 region has the DNA TGCGCCAGCAGCTTGGAGGAAGGACTAGCGGGAGGTCGTCTAGGGGAGCAGTACTTC. Its translation: CASSLEEGLAGGRLGEQYF. The whole variable domain, filled in from reference TRBV5-1 and TRBJ2-7, reads KAGVTQTPRYLIKTRGQQVTLSCSPISGHRSVSWYQQTPGQGLQFLFEYFSETQRNKGNFPGRFSGRQFSNSRSEMNVSTLELGDSALYLCASSLEEGLAGGRLGEQYFGPGTRLTVT.

The chain combines TRBV5-4 with TRBJ2-5; D ambiguous. The germline gives CDR1 SGHNT, CDR2 YYREEE (reference sequence). The CDR3 is made up of 14 amino acids. V lost 0 bases and J lost 1, with 7 bases in between. This chain's CDR3 is CASSLDSFQETQYF. CDR3 in DNA: TGTGCCAGCAGCTTGGACAGTTTCCAAGAGACCCAGTACTTC.

J is TRBJ2-3 and V is TRBV6-1, with TRBD1 matching over 10 bases. The CDR3 runs to 14 residues. With 4 bases clipped from V and 13 bases from J, the junction kept 11 bases outside the gene matches. The germline CDR1 and CDR2 sequences are MNHNS and SASEGT. CDR3 amino acids: CASSASVMGTGEYF. In nucleotides, the CDR3 is TGTGCCAGCAGTGCCTCAGTGATGGGGACAGGGGAGTATTTT.

CDR3: CASSEARDSSYEQYF. The DNA of the CDR3 is TGTGCCAGTAGCGAAGCCCGGGACAGTTCCTACGAGCAGTACTTC. V gene TRBV19 combines with J gene TRBJ2-7; 7 nucleotides agree with TRBD1. This CDR3 region has 15 residues. CDR1 is LNHDA and CDR2 is SQIVND in the germline V gene (reference sequence). J was trimmed by 1 base and V by 6 bases; bases with no gene match: 9.

The CDR3 is CASSKAGDFYEQYF. CDR3 DNA: TGTGCCAGCAGTAAAGCGGGAGATTTCTACGAGCAGTACTTC. The rearrangement joins TRBV27 to TRBJ2-7; the match to TRBD2 covers 8 bases. CDR1 is MNHEY and CDR2 is SMNVEV in the germline V gene (reference sequence). This CDR3 comprises 14 residues. Germline trimming cut 5 bases from V and 3 bases from J; bases unmatched to any gene: 6.

This clone came up once. The chain uses TRBV6-1 and TRBJ1-2; 9 nucleotides agree with TRBD1. The V segment lost 6 bases and the J segment 4 bases; nucleotides outside the gene matches: 6. Germline CDR1 is MNHNS and CDR2 is SASEGT. The CDR3 contains 14 residues. DNA of the CDR3: TGTGCCAGCAGACAGGGGGCGCTTGGCTATGGCTACACCTTC. Its translation is CASRQGALGYGYTF.

In its sample, this clone was seen once. This chain connects TRBV6-5 to TRBJ1-5, with D unclear. The V gene's germline CDR1 is MNHEY and CDR2 SVGAGI. V was trimmed by 5 bases and J by 0 bases, leaving 8 bases between them. This CDR3 comprises 14 residues. The CDR3 DNA reads as TGTGCCAGCAGTGCGTACGGTAGCAATCAGCCCCAGCATTTT. Amino acid sequence: CASSAYGSNQPQHF.

V is TRBV19 and J is TRBJ2-2, with TRBD2 matching 8 bases. This CDR3 contains 15 residues. V dropped 1 base and J dropped 7; count of bases not matched to a gene: 5. Germline loops: CDR1 LNHDA, CDR2 SQIVND (reference sequence). DNA for the CDR3: TGTGCCAGTAGTATAGCTCCGGGAGGGGGCGGGGAGCTGTTTTTT. Encoded protein: CASSIAPGGGGELFF.

In this sample, this clone turned up once. The chain carries TRBV21-1 and TRBJ2-5; the D call TRBD1 from the table was never checked on the DNA. TRBV21-1 is classified as a pseudogene. The CDR3 totals 16 residues. The CDR3 spells CASSKRRQFKQEAQYF. The CDR3 coding sequence is TGTGCCAGCAGCAAGCGCAGACAGTTCAAACAAGAGGCCCAGTACTTC.

V is TRBV18 and J is TRBJ2-1, with 8 bases fitting TRBD1. This CDR3 contains 15 residues. In germline, CDR1 is KGHSH, CDR2 LQKENI. Trimming took 3 bases from V and 4 from J; bases not matched to a gene: 5. The CDR3 region has the DNA TGTGCCAGCTCACCGGCGGGACAGGTATACAATGAGCAGTTCTTC. Residues: CASSPAGQVYNEQFF.

The chain couples TRBV7-9 to TRBJ2-3; the D gene is possibly TRBD2 (6 bases). The V and J ends lost 0 bases and 0 bases respectively, with 7 bases between them. The CDR3 is 15 residues long. CDR1 is SEHNR and CDR2 is FQNEAQ in the germline V gene (reference sequence). The CDR3 sequence is CASSLAGTSTDTQYF. The CDR3 nucleotides are TGTGCCAGCAGCTTAGCGGGGACTAGCACAGATACGCAGTATTTT.

This clone was detected only a few times. The genes are TRBV5-1 and TRBJ1-1; D possibly corresponds to TRBD1 (6 bases). With 2 bases removed from V and 5 bases from J, the gap between germline ends came to 10 bases. Germline assignment: CDR1 SGHRS and CDR2 YFSETQ. CDR3 length: 13 amino acids. CDR3 DNA sequence: TGCGCCAGCAGCTTAGGGACAACGACTGAAGCTTTCTTT. Translating it yields CASSLGTTTEAFF.

DNA for the CDR3: TGCGCCAGCCCTGGGGACAGCTTGAACACTGAAGCTTTCTTT. It yields the protein CASPGDSLNTEAFF. The V call is TRBV10-2, the J call TRBJ1-1; TRBD1 agrees at 7 bases. This CDR3 spans 14 amino acids. J gave up 0 bases and V 8 bases, and 6 bases lay outside the gene matches. The germline V gene encodes CDR1 WSHSY and CDR2 SAAADI.